This T cell receptor (beta chain) was observed in a study of cytotoxic CD8 clonotypes in ibrutinib-treated CLL. Overall study context: The taking of response samples occurred after a median approximately twelve months of treatment, with a range of 6 to 36.

This CDR3 spans 15 amino acids. J gave up 7 bases and V 5 bases, and 9 bases lay outside the gene matches. Germline lookup yields CDR1 SGHAT and CDR2 FQNNGV. Only in-frame clones appear in the TCRdb table, and some are missing; sequencing was by immunoSEQ multiplex PCR. This sample has about 270,000 clones, with roughly three quarters found just once. This receptor was identified in a human donor with chronic lymphocytic leukemia. Sequences were derived from PBMCs, sampled at disease progression, from a patient treated with ibrutinib. The rearrangement links TRBV11-2 to TRBJ2-3; 10 bases align to TRBD1. Written as DNA, the CDR3 is TGTGCCAGCAGCACCGGGACAGGGGCTTCATATACGCAGTATTTT. Translating gives CASSTGTGASYTQYF. The variable domain in full, completed from reference TRBV11-2 and TRBJ2-3, reads EAGVAQSPRYKIIEKRQSVAFWCNPISGHATLYWYQQILGQGPKLLIQFQNNGVVDDSQLPKDRFSAERLKGVDSTLKIQPAKLEDSAVYLCASSTGTGASYTQYFGPGTRLTVL.